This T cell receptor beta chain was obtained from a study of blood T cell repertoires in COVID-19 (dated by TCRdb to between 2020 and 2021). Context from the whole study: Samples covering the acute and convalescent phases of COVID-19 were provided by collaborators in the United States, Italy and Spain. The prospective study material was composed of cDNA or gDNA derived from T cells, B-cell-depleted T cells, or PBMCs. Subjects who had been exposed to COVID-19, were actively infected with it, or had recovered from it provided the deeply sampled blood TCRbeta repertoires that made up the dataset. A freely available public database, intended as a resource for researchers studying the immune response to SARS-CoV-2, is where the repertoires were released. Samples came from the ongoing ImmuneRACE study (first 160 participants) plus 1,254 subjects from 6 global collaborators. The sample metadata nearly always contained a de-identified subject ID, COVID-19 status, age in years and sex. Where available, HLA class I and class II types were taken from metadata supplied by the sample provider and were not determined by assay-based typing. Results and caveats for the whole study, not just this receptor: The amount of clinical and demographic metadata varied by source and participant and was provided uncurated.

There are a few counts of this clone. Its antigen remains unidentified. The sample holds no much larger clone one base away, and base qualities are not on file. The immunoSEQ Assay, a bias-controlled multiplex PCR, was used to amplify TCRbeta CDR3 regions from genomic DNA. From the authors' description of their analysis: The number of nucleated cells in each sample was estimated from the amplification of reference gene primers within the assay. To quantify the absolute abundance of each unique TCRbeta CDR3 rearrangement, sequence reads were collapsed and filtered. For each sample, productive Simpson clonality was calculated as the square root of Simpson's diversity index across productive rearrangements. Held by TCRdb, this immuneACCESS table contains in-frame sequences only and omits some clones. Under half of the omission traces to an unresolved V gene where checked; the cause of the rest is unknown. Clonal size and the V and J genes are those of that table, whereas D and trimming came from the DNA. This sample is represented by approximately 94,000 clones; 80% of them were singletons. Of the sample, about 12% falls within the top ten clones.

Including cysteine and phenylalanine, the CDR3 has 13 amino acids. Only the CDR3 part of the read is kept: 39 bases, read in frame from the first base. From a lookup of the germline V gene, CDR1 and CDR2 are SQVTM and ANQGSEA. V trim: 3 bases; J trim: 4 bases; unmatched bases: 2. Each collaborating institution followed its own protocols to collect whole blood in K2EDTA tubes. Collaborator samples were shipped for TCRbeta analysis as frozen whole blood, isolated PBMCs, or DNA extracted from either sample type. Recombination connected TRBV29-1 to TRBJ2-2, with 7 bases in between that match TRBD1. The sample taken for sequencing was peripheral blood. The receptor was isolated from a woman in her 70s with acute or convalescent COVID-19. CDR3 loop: CSVERTGTGELFF. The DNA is TGCAGCGTTGAGAGGACAGGCACCGGGGAGCTGTTTTTT.